The sequence of this TCR beta chain was determined in a study of blood T cell repertoires in COVID-19. Study details: In each case, the material was cDNA or gDNA derived from T cells, B-cell-depleted T cells, or PBMCs.

As handled by the study authors: How many nucleated cells were present was estimated from reference gene primer amplification. The protocol was immunoSEQ multiplex PCR, while the TCRdb copy is restricted to in-frame clones and leaves out a portion. The V and J calls and clone size were taken over from that table, and D and trimming were inferred from the DNA. The table records 150,000 to 200,000 clones, 90% to 95% of them present only once. Trimming at V came to 6 bases and at J to 3 bases, leaving 9 bases not matched to a gene. Germline CDR1 SGHTA, CDR2 FQGTGA. CDR3 size: 15 residues. Sequenced sample: peripheral blood. V is TRBV7-3 and J is TRBJ2-3; TRBD1 agrees at 7 bases. The receptor comes from a woman aged 60-75 years with COVID-19, enrolled during active disease. This CDR3 reads CASRDTGALTDTQYF. The CDR3 DNA follows: TGTGCCAGCAGAGACACAGGGGCTCTTACAGATACGCAGTATTTT.